This T cell receptor beta chain was profiled in a study of T-cell memory formation after mild COVID-19. In regard to this clonotype: Its matching antigen is unknown.

TCRdb redid the calling of the 5' RACE reads with MiXCR, one entry per CDR3 protein. Among approximately 250,000 distinct CDR3 sequences listed, 15% to 20% were seen once. This CDR3 contains 14 residues. The germline gives CDR1 DFQATT, CDR2 SNEGSKA (reference sequence). V was clipped by 6 bases and J by 6 bases; unmatched bases: 10. Whole-study findings and limits: Nothing confirmed that second-wave clones peaking on day 37 were specific for SARS-CoV-2. There was a balanced CD4/CD8 profile in clones contracting day 15 to 85, and later expanders leaned CD4+.

The chain recombines TRBV20-1 with TRBJ1-5; 8 bases agree with TRBD1. Sequenced: PBMCs or a T cell subset sorted from them (not recorded which). This TCR came from a man in his late teens or twenties who had mild COVID-19 (a few samples of this study predate the infection). Cell type and time point are not known. Written as DNA, the CDR3 is TGCAGTGCGGAACGGACAGGGTTCGGTCAGCCCCAGCATTTT. This codes for CSAERTGFGQPQHF.